Detailed here is one TCR beta chain. As yet, its antigen is unknown. The data were obtained in a study of PD-1 blockade in classical Hodgkin lymphoma. The patients all showed relapse after autologous stem cell transplantation, while their brentuximab vedotin exposure varied. The germline V gene encodes CDR1 SEHNR and CDR2 FQNEAQ (reference sequence). The CDR3 spans 14 residues. Trimming took 7 bases from V and 6 from J, leaving 18 bases between them. TCRdb keeps only in-frame clones here, not all; method: immunoSEQ multiplex PCR. The repertoire has about 22,000 clones, about 86% of them found once; the top ten carry about 20%. General study findings and limits: The authors excluded patients who started nivolumab under 1 year after ASCT. There was a significant rise in CD4+ TCR diversity by C4D1, with no such rise for CD8+.

The rearrangement links TRBV7-9 to TRBJ1-1; maybe TRBD1 (6 bases). This sample comprised peripheral blood mononuclear cells (PBMCs), obtained before the second cycle of nivolumab. This clonotype was obtained from a human donor with classical Hodgkin lymphoma. The DNA for the CDR3 is TGTGCCAGCACTCTCGAGGGGGTATTATCTGAAGCTTTCTTT. It yields the protein CASTLEGVLSEAFF.